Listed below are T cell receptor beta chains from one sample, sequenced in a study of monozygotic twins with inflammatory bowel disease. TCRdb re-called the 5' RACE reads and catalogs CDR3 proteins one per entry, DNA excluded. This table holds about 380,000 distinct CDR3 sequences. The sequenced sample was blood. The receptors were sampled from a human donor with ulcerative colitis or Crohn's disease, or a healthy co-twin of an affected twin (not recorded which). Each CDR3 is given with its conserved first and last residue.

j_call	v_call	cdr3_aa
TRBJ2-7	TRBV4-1	CASSRVGQGAHEQYF
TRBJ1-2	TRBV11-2	CASSFAYSDYGYTF
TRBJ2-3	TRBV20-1	CSARIAFTDTQYF
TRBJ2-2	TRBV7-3	CASSVLGTGGTGELFF
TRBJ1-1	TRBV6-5	CASSYIGTGGAMNTEAFF
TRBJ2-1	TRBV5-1	CASSLEGELAGGINEQFF
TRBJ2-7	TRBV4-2	CASSQDVASGGISYEQYF
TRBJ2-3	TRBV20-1	CSGGHFGPDTQYF
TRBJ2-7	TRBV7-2	CASSSRGTFYEQYF
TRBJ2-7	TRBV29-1	CSVVRSGDPGYEQYF
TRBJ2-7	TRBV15	CATAVAYGEQYF
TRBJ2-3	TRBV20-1	CSALIGGASTDTQYF
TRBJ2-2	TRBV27	CASSLGWTSSTGELFF
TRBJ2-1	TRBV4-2	CASSASTGTSGGVRGNEQFF
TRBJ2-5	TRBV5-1	CASSPGLGQETQYF
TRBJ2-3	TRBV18	CASSRTSGGAITDTQYF
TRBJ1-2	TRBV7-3	CASSPRRGGGYTF
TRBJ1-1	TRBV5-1	CASSAFPREGSEAFF
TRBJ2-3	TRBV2	CASVVSGGVADTQYF
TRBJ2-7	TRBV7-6	CASSLMIDRDPPHEQYF
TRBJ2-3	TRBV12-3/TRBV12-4	CASSLLAGQNTDTQYF
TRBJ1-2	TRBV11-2	CASLRIPDYGYTF
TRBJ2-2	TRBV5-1	CASSLATTGSGTGELFF
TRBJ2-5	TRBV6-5	CASTEGGPETQYF
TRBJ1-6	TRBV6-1	CASSEYQSSPLHF
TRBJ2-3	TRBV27	CASSLRYTDTQYF
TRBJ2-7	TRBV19	CASSITGVFGYEQYF
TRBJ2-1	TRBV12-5	CASGYWAGGPPNEQFF
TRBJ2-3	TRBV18	CASSPPRLADTQYF
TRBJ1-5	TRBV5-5	CASSLVFPASNQPQHF
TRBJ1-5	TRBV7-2	CASSPRQGSYQPQHF
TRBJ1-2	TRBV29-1	CSLTSRTRLKYGYTF
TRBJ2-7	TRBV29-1	CSEIQGGEQYF
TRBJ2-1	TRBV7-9	CASSPRLVEGNDQFF
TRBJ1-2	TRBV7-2	CASSLASEGRGYTF
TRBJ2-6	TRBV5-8	CASSLRVPGANVLTF
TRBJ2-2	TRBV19	CASRGTVDTGELFF
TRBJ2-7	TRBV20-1	CSARGLTDYYEQYF
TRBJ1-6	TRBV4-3	CASSQDKRLNSPLHF
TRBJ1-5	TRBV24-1	CATSDLGDRNSNQPQHF
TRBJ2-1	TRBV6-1	CASSEIQSYNEQFF
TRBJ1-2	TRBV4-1	CASSQDGGQRLYGYTF
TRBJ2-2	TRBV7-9	CASSTLTHDTNTGELFF
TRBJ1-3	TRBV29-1	CSVGDRAGNTIYF
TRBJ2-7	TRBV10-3	CAISRQGSWEQYF
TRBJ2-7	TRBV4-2	CASSQERVSYEQYF
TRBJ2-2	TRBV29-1	CSVETANTGELFF
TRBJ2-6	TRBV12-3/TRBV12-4	CATTPAIGAGANVLTF
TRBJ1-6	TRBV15	CATTSTRADSPLHF
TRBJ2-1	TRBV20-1	CSAIGSGGARDNEQFF
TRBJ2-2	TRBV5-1	CASSTRTVMNTGELFF
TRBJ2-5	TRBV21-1	CASSFARGLQETQYF
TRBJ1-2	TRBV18	CASSPSGGTPYGYTF
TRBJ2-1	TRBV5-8	CASSLEYRWRGSGNEQFF